This is a list of T cell receptor beta chains from one sample in a study of T cell responses to AZD1222 COVID-19 vaccine. The method was immunoSEQ multiplex PCR; TCRdb's version includes in-frame clones alone and lacks a portion of them. In the table there are about 130,000 clones, approximately 90% of which are singletons. Specimen: peripheral blood, collected 28 days after the second AZD1222 dose. The receptors shown here come from an adult who received the AZD1222 COVID-19 vaccine. Each CDR3 is given with its conserved first and last residue. The order of the fields is CDR3 protein, CDR3 DNA, J gene, V gene, D gene, clone size. The D gene is left open where the match is weak. Size is stated for part of the rows, as once, few or many counts, or as a class when the clone is expanded.

CDR3 protein: CASNVQPNQPQHF; CDR3 DNA: TGTGCCAGCAATGTACAGCCGAATCAGCCCCAGCATTTT; J gene: TRBJ1-5; V gene: TRBV6-6; D gene: NA; clone size: NA
CDR3 protein: CASSQAGTSFSYTF; CDR3 DNA: TGTGCCAGCAGCCAAGCCGGGACCTCTTTTAGCTACACCTTC; J gene: TRBJ1-2; V gene: TRBV7-3; D gene: NA; clone size: NA
CDR3 protein: CASSKLQGPAFF; CDR3 DNA: TGTGCCAGTAGTAAACTACAGGGACCAGCTTTCTTT; J gene: TRBJ1-1; V gene: TRBV19; D gene: NA; clone size: NA
CDR3 protein: CASSFLAGSEQYF; CDR3 DNA: TGTGCCAGCAGTTTCCTGGCAGGGAGCGAGCAGTACTTC; J gene: TRBJ2-7; V gene: TRBV27; D gene: NA; clone size: NA
CDR3 protein: CSASVPFSGELFF; CDR3 DNA: TGCAGTGCTAGTGTCCCGTTTTCCGGGGAGCTGTTTTTT; J gene: TRBJ2-2; V gene: TRBV20-1; D gene: NA; clone size: NA
CDR3 protein: CASSLARSSYNSPLHF; CDR3 DNA: TGTGCCAGCAGTTTAGCCAGGAGCTCCTATAATTCACCCCTCCACTTT; J gene: TRBJ1-6; V gene: TRBV27; D gene: NA; clone size: once
CDR3 protein: CASSVDPGAGTEAFF; CDR3 DNA: TGTGCCAGCAGCGTAGATCCAGGGGCGGGCACTGAAGCTTTCTTT; J gene: TRBJ1-1; V gene: TRBV9; D gene: NA; clone size: NA
CDR3 protein: CASSVEGAGFYEQYF; CDR3 DNA: TGTGCCAGCAGCGTAGAGGGGGCGGGATTCTACGAGCAGTACTTC; J gene: TRBJ2-7; V gene: TRBV9; D gene: NA; clone size: once
CDR3 protein: CASSLLSSGPTYEQYF; CDR3 DNA: TGTGCCAGCAGCTTATTGTCTAGCGGGCCTACCTACGAGCAGTACTTC; J gene: TRBJ2-7; V gene: TRBV7-9; D gene: TRBD2; clone size: NA
CDR3 protein: CASSFKGLAVTYNEQFF; CDR3 DNA: TGTGCCAGCAGTTTCAAGGGACTAGCGGTAACCTACAATGAGCAGTTCTTC; J gene: TRBJ2-1; V gene: TRBV27; D gene: TRBD2; clone size: NA
CDR3 protein: CASSLPNQPQHF; CDR3 DNA: TGTGCCAGCAGCTTACCAAATCAGCCCCAGCATTTT; J gene: TRBJ1-5; V gene: TRBV7-2; D gene: NA; clone size: NA
CDR3 protein: CASWLDLGLEKLFF; CDR3 DNA: TGTGCCAGTTGGCTTGACCTGGGTCTAGAAAAACTGTTTTTT; J gene: TRBJ1-4; V gene: TRBV6-5; D gene: NA; clone size: NA
CDR3 protein: CASTPEVTSNEQFF; CDR3 DNA: TGTGCCAGCACCCCTGAGGTTACCTCAAATGAGCAGTTCTTC; J gene: TRBJ2-1; V gene: TRBV7-3; D gene: NA; clone size: NA
CDR3 protein: CASSPLWPRGNEQFF; CDR3 DNA: TGTGCCAGCAGTCCCCTATGGCCCCGGGGCAATGAGCAGTTCTTC; J gene: TRBJ2-1; V gene: TRBV27; D gene: NA; clone size: NA
CDR3 protein: CASSLGDSEKLFF; CDR3 DNA: TGCGCCAGCAGCTTGGGGGACAGTGAAAAACTGTTTTTT; J gene: TRBJ1-4; V gene: TRBV5-1; D gene: TRBD1; clone size: once
CDR3 protein: CASSLGQGLYGYTF; CDR3 DNA: TGTGCCAGCAGCCTTGGACAGGGCCTCTATGGCTACACCTTC; J gene: TRBJ1-2; V gene: TRBV5-6; D gene: TRBD1; clone size: NA
CDR3 protein: CASSFRGGVQPQHF; CDR3 DNA: TGTGCCAGCAGCTTCCGGGGGGGGGTTCAGCCCCAGCATTTT; J gene: TRBJ1-5; V gene: TRBV7-8; D gene: NA; clone size: NA
CDR3 protein: CASKSQGMAKNIQYF; CDR3 DNA: TGTGCCAGCAAGTCCCAGGGGATGGCCAAAAACATTCAGTACTTC; J gene: TRBJ2-4; V gene: TRBV2; D gene: NA; clone size: NA
CDR3 protein: CASSLDLGKNTEAFF; CDR3 DNA: TGTGCCAGCAGCTTAGATTTAGGAAAGAACACTGAAGCTTTCTTT; J gene: TRBJ1-1; V gene: TRBV7-9; D gene: NA; clone size: NA
CDR3 protein: CASIRGSAYEQYF; CDR3 DNA: TGTGCCAGCATAAGGGGATCGGCCTACGAGCAGTACTTC; J gene: TRBJ2-7; V gene: TRBV2; D gene: NA; clone size: NA